One sample yielded the 32 T cell receptor beta chains listed below, sequenced in a study of human T cells and chemical hapten exposure. TCRdb ran MiXCR on the RACE reads and lists one entry per CDR3 protein. The table lists about 190,000 distinct CDR3 sequences, 20% to 25% of them singletons, with about 2.5% in the top ten. Time point given: patch test 3, about 24 weeks after DPC sensitization. As for treatment: therapeutic diphenylcyclopropenone sensitization with weekly scalp DPC. The material was whole blood, obtained in connection with sensitization to the hapten diphenylcyclopropenone (DPC). Receptors were obtained from a woman aged 40 to 49 with alopecia areata. Some clones in this sample may be carry-over from other donors' samples.

This clonotype was recorded many times. The CDR3 here is CASIGTWTSGNEQFF. The CDR3 region has the DNA TGTGCCAGCATTGGGACCTGGACTAGCGGCAATGAGCAGTTCTTC. The chain joins TRBV28 to TRBJ2-1; TRBD2 matches at 10 bases. CDR3 length: 15 residues. Trimming removed 7 bases from V and 6 bases from J; junction bases left unmatched: 9. Germline loops: CDR1 MDHEN, CDR2 SYDVKM.

The J gene is TRBJ2-1, the V gene TRBV11-2; D perhaps matches TRBD2 (6 bases). Trimming removed 1 base from V and 10 bases from J, with 20 bases in between. The CDR3 has 16 amino acids. CDR1 and CDR2 from the germline V gene are SGHAT and FQNNGV. CDR3 in amino acids: CASSLAGRSLAREQFF. The CDR3, as DNA: TGTGCCAGCAGCTTAGCTGGGAGGTCGCTAGCTCGCGAGCAGTTCTTC.

The chain couples TRBV18 to TRBJ1-1, with D perhaps matching TRBD1 (6 bases). Trimming left V 3 bases short and J 0 bases short, with 14 bases between. This CDR3 is 16 amino acids long. CDR1 KGHSH and CDR2 LQKENI come from the germline V gene. The CDR3 is CASSPRQELLNTEAFF. In DNA form, the CDR3 reads TGTGCCAGCTCACCCCGACAGGAGCTACTGAACACTGAAGCTTTCTTT.

This clonotype has more than one count but fewer than ten. V usage is TRBV5-1 and J usage is TRBJ2-6; no firm D call. Germline CDR1 is SGHRS and CDR2 is YFSETQ. This CDR3 is 14 amino acids long. Trimming cost V 3 bases and J 3 bases, with 7 bases left between them. Here the CDR3 reads CASSYGYGANVLTF. The CDR3 DNA is TGCGCCAGCAGCTATGGGTATGGGGCCAACGTCCTGACTTTC.

The genes are TRBV25-1 and TRBJ2-5; 10 nucleotides match TRBD1. The CDR3 extends over 15 amino acids. The V gene's germline CDR1 is MGHDK and CDR2 SYGVNS. V lost 3 bases, J lost 0 bases, and 1 base stayed unmatched. CDR3: CASSEGQGYQETQYF. In DNA form, the CDR3 reads TGTGCCAGCAGTGAGGGACAGGGGTACCAAGAGACCCAGTACTTC.

The chain couples TRBV4-2 to TRBJ2-7; 10 nucleotides match TRBD2. V was clipped by 1 base and J by 0 bases; unmatched bases: 3. The CDR3 is 16 amino acids. The germline V gene encodes CDR1 LGHNA and CDR2 YNFKEQ. The CDR3: CASSQVGTSVSYEQYF. DNA for the CDR3: TGTGCCAGCAGCCAAGTGGGGACTAGCGTCTCCTACGAGCAGTACTTC.

This clonotype was counted between two and nine times. The CDR3: CASGSNTGELFF. The CDR3 DNA reads as TGTGCCAGCGGGTCTAACACCGGGGAGCTGTTTTTT. The V and J genes are TRBV6-5 and TRBJ2-2; D not resolved. V lost 8 bases and J lost 2, with 6 bases in between. Germline V gene lookup returns CDR1 MNHEY and CDR2 SVGAGI. CDR3 size: 12 residues.

This clonotype was counted a few times. This chain links TRBV29-1 with TRBJ2-1; possibly TRBD2 for D (5 bases). Looked up from germline, CDR1 is SQVTM and CDR2 is ANQGSEA. Deletions cut 4 bases from V and 2 bases from J, with 12 bases between. The CDR3 is 14 residues long. The chain's CDR3 is CSVVTGNTYNEQFF. The CDR3 DNA follows: TGCAGCGTTGTGACCGGGAATACCTACAATGAGCAGTTCTTC.

This clonotype has just a few counts. The V and J genes are TRBV4-1 and TRBJ2-2, with D hard to call. CDR1 and CDR2 from the germline V gene are MGHRA and YSYEKL. V was pared by 0 bases and J by 1 base, with 6 bases between. This CDR3 contains 15 residues. CDR3 sequence: CASSQEPGNTGELFF. The CDR3 DNA sequence: TGCGCCAGCAGCCAAGAACCTGGGAACACCGGGGAGCTGTTTTTT.

V is TRBV21-1 and J is TRBJ2-7; the table assigns TRBD1, which was not confirmed against the DNA. TRBV21-1 constitutes a pseudogene. This CDR3 spans 16 amino acids. The CDR3 region is CASSKEAGGFSYEQYF. Written as DNA, the CDR3 is TGTGCCAGCAGCAAAGAAGCAGGGGGCTTCTCCTACGAGCAGTACTTC.

This clonotype was seen only once. The chain carries TRBV7-2 and TRBJ1-1; 7 bases agree with TRBD1. This CDR3 is 17 amino acids long. J gave up 3 bases and V 3 bases, and 13 bases lay outside the gene matches. The germline gives CDR1 SGHTA, CDR2 FQGNSA. CDR3 amino acids: CASSFRQGIPKDTEAFF. In nucleotides, the CDR3 is TGTGCCAGCAGCTTTAGACAGGGTATTCCGAAGGACACTGAAGCTTTCTTT.

This clonotype appeared a few times. The gene calls are TRBV9 and TRBJ2-2; 8 nucleotides match TRBD1. Germline lookup yields CDR1 SGDLS and CDR2 YYNGEE. This CDR3 has 15 residues. Unmatched junction bases numbered 1, after V lost 0 bases and J lost 3 bases. The CDR3 loop is CASSVGQGYTGELFF. In DNA, the CDR3 is TGTGCCAGCAGCGTAGGACAGGGGTACACCGGGGAGCTGTTTTTT.

The rearrangement uses TRBV4-3 and TRBJ2-3; D might be TRBD2 (5 bases). Germline CDR1 is LGHNA and CDR2 is YSLEER. V was trimmed by 1 base and J by 3 bases, leaving 5 bases between them. The CDR3 sequence is 13 residues long. Written as DNA, the CDR3 is TGCGCCAGCAGCCAAGGGGAGACAGATACGCAGTATTTT. It specifies CASSQGETDTQYF.

This clonotype was seen repeatedly, ten times or more. This chain connects TRBV27 to TRBJ2-3; D is unclear. The germline V gene has CDR1 MNHEY and CDR2 SMNVEV (reference sequence). Trimming left V 4 bases short and J 7 bases short, with 12 bases between. The CDR3 consists of 13 residues. The CDR3 region is CASSSRLLHTQYF. Written as DNA, the CDR3 is TGTGCCAGCAGTTCCCGACTGCTCCATACGCAGTATTTT.

Only a few counts were recorded for this clonotype. V gene TRBV20-1 combines with J gene TRBJ2-5; 8 bases agree with TRBD1. J gave up 5 bases and V 5 bases, and 7 bases lay outside the gene matches. Germline V gene sequence: CDR1 DFQATT, CDR2 SNEGSKA (reference sequence). The CDR3 consists of 13 residues. This CDR3 is CSARRTGIETQYF. CDR3 nucleotide sequence: TGCAGTGCTCGACGGACAGGGATCGAGACCCAGTACTTC.

The rearrangement joins TRBV5-3 to TRBJ2-3; tentatively, D is TRBD2 (5 bases). TRBV5-3 is treated as an ORF (open reading frame) with a function not yet certain. The CDR3 sequence is 17 residues long. Between the trimmed V and J ends, which lost 1 base and 2 bases, there was a span of 17 bases. The CDR3 protein is CARSLRRAPILTDTQYF. As DNA, the CDR3 is TGTGCCAGAAGCTTGAGGCGGGCGCCTATACTCACAGATACGCAGTATTTT.

A few counts support this clonotype. V usage is TRBV4-1 and J usage is TRBJ2-1, with a tentative D call TRBD1 (6 bases). V was cut by 1 base and J by 1 base, with 8 bases left in between. The CDR3 sequence is 15 residues long. Looked up from germline, CDR1 is MGHRA and CDR2 is YSYEKL. This CDR3 is CASSQVQGSYNEQFF. The CDR3 coding sequence is TGCGCCAGCAGCCAAGTACAGGGTTCCTACAATGAGCAGTTCTTC.

This clonotype occurred a few times. The chain is built from TRBV20-1 and TRBJ2-1; perhaps TRBD2 as D (5 bases). V was clipped by 0 bases and J by 8 bases, with 17 bases between them. The CDR3 is 15 residues long. Germline V CDR1 and CDR2: DFQATT, SNEGSKA (reference sequence). Here the CDR3 reads CSARDPKLGSYEQFF. CDR3 DNA: TGCAGTGCTAGAGATCCGAAACTAGGTTCCTATGAGCAGTTCTTC.

V and J are TRBV6-2 or TRBV6-3 and TRBJ1-5, with TRBD1 as a possible D gene (5 bases). The germline V and J ends were trimmed by 6 bases and 6 bases, with 15 bases remaining between them. The CDR3 has 14 residues. CDR1 is MNHEY and CDR2 is SVGEGT in the germline V gene. The CDR3 here is CASSSGGSSQPQHF. The CDR3 DNA reads as TGTGCCAGCAGCTCCGGGGGTTCTAGTCAGCCCCAGCATTTT.

This chain links TRBV28 with TRBJ2-7; the D gene could be TRBD1 or TRBD2 (7 bases each). The germline V and J ends were trimmed by 6 bases and 2 bases, with 17 bases remaining between them. CDR3 length equals 15 residues. Germline-derived CDR1 and CDR2 are MDHEN and SYDVKM. The CDR3 is CASRPGGGTAYEQYF. The CDR3, as DNA: TGTGCCAGCAGACCGGGGGGAGGGACAGCCTACGAGCAGTACTTC.

This clonotype was recorded at least ten times. J is TRBJ2-7 and V is TRBV6-1; the D gene is possibly TRBD1 (6 bases). The CDR3 runs 15 residues. The germline gives CDR1 MNHNS, CDR2 SASEGT. Trimming took off 5 bases at V and 2 bases at J, with 16 bases between the two ends. The CDR3 DNA is TGTGCCAGCAGTCCTCAGGGGCGGGCCCCCTACGAGCAGTACTTC. It translates to CASSPQGRAPYEQYF.

This clonotype was found a few times. The rearrangement uses TRBV20-1 and TRBJ2-7; 8 bases agree with TRBD1. The CDR3 runs 12 residues. Germline CDR1 reads DFQATT; CDR2 reads SNEGSKA (reference sequence). V shed 6 bases and J 7 bases; nucleotides not matched to a gene: 8. CDR3 region: CSAPDRVREQYF. CDR3 in DNA: TGCAGTGCGCCGGACAGGGTTCGAGAGCAGTACTTC.

J is TRBJ2-1 and V is TRBV3-1; D possibly corresponds to TRBD2 (5 bases). The germline CDR1 and CDR2 sequences are LGHDT and YNNKEL (reference sequence). Between the trimmed V and J ends, which lost 2 bases and 0 bases, there was a span of 11 bases. CDR3 length equals 16 residues. CDR3: CASSQYGGTSYNEQFF. DNA of the CDR3: TGTGCCAGCAGCCAATATGGAGGAACCTCCTACAATGAGCAGTTCTTC.

The gene calls are TRBV5-1 and TRBJ1-2; the match to TRBD1 covers 9 bases. V lost 1 base to trimming and J lost 8 bases; unmatched junction nucleotides: 12. The germline gives CDR1 SGHRS, CDR2 YFSETQ. The CDR3 has 16 residues. As DNA, the CDR3 is TGCGCCAGCAGCTTGCCCCCGACAGGGGGTACGGGGGGCTACACCTTC. Translated, it gives CASSLPPTGGTGGYTF. Full variable domain (rest looked up from reference TRBV5-1 and TRBJ1-2): KAGVTQTPRYLIKTRGQQVTLSCSPISGHRSVSWYQQTPGQGLQFLFEYFSETQRNKGNFPGRFSGRQFSNSRSEMNVSTLELGDSALYLCASSLPPTGGTGGYTFGSGTRLTVV.

This clonotype was picked up a small number of times. This chain connects TRBV20-1 to TRBJ2-7; D unclear. Trimming pared 1 base from V and 1 base from J, leaving 5 bases between. This CDR3 has 12 amino acids. Germline V lookup: CDR1 DFQATT, CDR2 SNEGSKA (reference sequence). CDR3 region: CSARAGSYEQYF. CDR3 coding DNA: TGCAGTGCTAGAGCGGGTTCCTACGAGCAGTACTTC.

The chain couples TRBV5-5 to TRBJ1-1; a possible D gene is TRBD1 (5 bases). Trimming pared 3 bases from V and 4 bases from J, leaving 13 bases between. This CDR3 region has 14 residues. Germline values: CDR1 SGHKS, CDR2 YYEKEE (reference sequence). In DNA form, the CDR3 reads TGTGCCAGCAGCTCGAGAGGGGCATCCACTGAAGCTTTCTTT. Translating gives CASSSRGASTEAFF.

V gene TRBV20-1 combines with J gene TRBJ1-5, with D tentatively TRBD1 (5 bases). The CDR3 length is 15 residues. The germline V and J ends were trimmed by 7 bases and 0 bases, with 16 bases remaining between them. Germline CDR1 and CDR2: DFQATT and SNEGSKA (reference sequence). The CDR3 DNA is TGCAGTGGCGTCAAACAGGATTATAGCAATCAGCCCCAGCATTTT. This translates into CSGVKQDYSNQPQHF.

This clonotype has a handful of counts. J is TRBJ1-1 and V is TRBV29-1; D is uncertain. Germline V gene lookup returns CDR1 SQVTM and CDR2 ANQGSEA. CDR3 length: 14 residues. V lost 1 base and J 5 bases, leaving 14 bases between the germline ends. CDR3 region: CSVEGWAGKTEAFF. CDR3 nucleotides: TGCAGCGTTGAAGGGTGGGCGGGGAAGACTGAAGCTTTCTTT.

CDR3 in DNA: TGTGCCAGCAGCACGCAGGCAGAAGGGCTGAATTCACCCCTCCACTTT. This encodes CASSTQAEGLNSPLHF. This chain connects TRBV7-2 to TRBJ1-6; D not certain. This CDR3 is 16 amino acids long. V shed 5 bases and J shed 7 bases, with 18 bases lying between them. Germline values: CDR1 SGHTA, CDR2 FQGNSA.

This clonotype has only a few counts. V gene TRBV7-9 combines with J gene TRBJ2-7, with D possibly being TRBD2 (7 bases). The CDR3 totals 13 residues. Germline values: CDR1 SEHNR, CDR2 FQNEAQ (reference sequence). V gave up 6 bases and J gave up 4 bases, with 13 bases separating them. The CDR3 bases are TGTGCCAGCAGTTCGGGGGGCCAGTACGAGCAGTACTTC. It yields the protein CASSSGGQYEQYF.

The gene calls are TRBV9 and TRBJ2-2, with 8 bases aligning to TRBD2. The trim removed 0 bases at V and 7 bases at J, leaving 8 bases unmatched. From germline, CDR1 is SGDLS and CDR2 YYNGEE. The CDR3 runs 16 residues. CDR3 sequence: CASSVGLPGLVGELFF. CDR3 sequence (DNA): TGTGCCAGCAGCGTAGGACTTCCGGGACTAGTCGGGGAGCTGTTTTTT. The full variable domain, rest sourced from reference TRBV9 and TRBJ2-2, is DSGVTQTPKHLITATGQRVTLRCSPRSGDLSVYWYQQSLDQGLQFLIQYYNGEERAKGNILERFSAQQFPDLHSELNLSSLELGDSALYFCASSVGLPGLVGELFFGEGSRLTVL.

This clonotype was seen more than once but under ten times. The rearrangement joins TRBV5-5 to TRBJ2-7; D is undetermined. V was cut by 0 bases and J by 2 bases, with 9 bases left in between. The germline V gene encodes CDR1 SGHKS and CDR2 YYEKEE (reference sequence). The CDR3 is 14 amino acids. CDR3 region: CASSLAPIPYEQYF. The CDR3 DNA sequence: TGTGCCAGCAGCTTGGCCCCTATACCCTACGAGCAGTACTTC.